This TCR beta chain came from a study of CD8+CD57+ T cells in acquired aplastic anemia. The overall study: DNA recovered from sorted CD4+ and CD8+ cells had a mean of roughly 3 ug. In CD4+ cells, healthy donors produced an average of roughly 11 million reads. Study-wide points: Significant differences in CD8+ Simpson's diversity were not observed between patients and controls. Overlap between patients and controls comprised just under 30 CD8+ CDR3 sequences.

The CDR3 is made up of 14 amino acids. CDR1 KGHSH and CDR2 LQKENI come from the germline V gene. The V end was cut by 3 bases, the J end by 1 base, with 9 bases between. Genomic DNA was employed as the template in profiling TCR beta VDJ and CDR3. TCRdb re-derived calls from the reads in MiXCR, one entry per CDR3 protein. The sample comprises about 190,000 distinct CDR3 sequences, about half of which are singletons, and around a sixth rests with the top ten. For this clonotype: The target antigen is unknown.

This sequence originates from a human donor in good health, serving as a control. Sample: sorted CD4+, CD8+, or CD8+CD57+ T cells (not recorded which) from PBMCs. J is TRBJ2-5 and V is TRBV18, with a possible D match to TRBD1 (5 bases). For the CDR3, the DNA is TGTGCCAGCTCACCCATAGGGGCCCAAGAGACCCAGTACTTC. Translating it yields CASSPIGAQETQYF.